Listed below are T cell receptor beta chains from one sample, sequenced in a study of OX40 agonist ivuxolimab in advanced cancers. Here immunoSEQ multiplex PCR was the method, and the copy in TCRdb shows in-frame clones only, minus some. The table records 120,000 or so clones, about 93% of them present only once. The sequencing here drew on CD4+ or CD8+ T cells sorted from blood, taken in a trial of the OX40 agonist ivuxolimab. The receptors shown here come from an adult with an advanced solid tumor such as melanoma, head and neck, liver or kidney cancer. Each CDR3 is given with its conserved first and last residue. The order of the fields is D gene, J gene, clone size, V gene, CDR3 DNA, CDR3 protein. The D gene is left open where the match is weak. Only some rows state a clone size, as once, few, many or a class for expanded clones.

>-|TRBJ2-7|-|TRBV6-5
TGTGCCAGCAGTTACCCTGTCTACGAGCAGTACTTC
CASSYPVYEQYF
>TRBD1|TRBJ2-2|-|TRBV7-6
TGTGCCAGCAGCCGACAGGGCCCAACCGGGGAGCTGTTTTTT
CASSRQGPTGELFF
>-|TRBJ2-7|-|TRBV14
TGTGCCAGCAGCCCAGGGGGGGGCCAAAAGGGTACACCTACCTACGAGCAGTACTTC
CASSPGGGQKGTPTYEQYF
>-|TRBJ2-3|once|TRBV19
TGTGCCAGTAGTATAGTATGGCTAGGATTGAGAGATACGCAGTATTTT
CASSIVWLGLRDTQYF
>TRBD1|TRBJ1-2|-|TRBV28
TGTGCCAGCAGTGGGACGACAGGGGGCCTTGGCTACACCTTC
CASSGTTGGLGYTF
>-|TRBJ2-5|-|TRBV4-2
TGTGCCAGCAGCCAAGAAAGGGGGGTGGGCCAGTACCAAGAGACCCAGTACTTC
CASSQERGVGQYQETQYF
>-|TRBJ2-7|-|TRBV6-5
TGTGCCAGCAGTTTCCGCAGGGTCTCCTACGAGCAGTACTTC
CASSFRRVSYEQYF
>-|TRBJ1-5|-|TRBV6-5
TGTGCCAGCAGTTACTCTCCCGGGGGCAATCAGCCCCAGCATTTT
CASSYSPGGNQPQHF
>-|TRBJ2-5|-|TRBV21-1
TGTGCCAGCAGCAAAGCGCGCTCTCGGATGGCTAAAGAGACCCAGTACTTC
CASSKARSRMAKETQYF
>TRBD2|TRBJ2-3|-|TRBV7-3
TGTGCCAGCAGCTCAGCGGGAGGAATACTCGATACGCAGTATTTT
CASSSAGGILDTQYF
>-|TRBJ1-4|-|TRBV6-1
TGTGCCAGCCGCACATGGGGGAGTAATGAAAAACTGTTTTTT
CASRTWGSNEKLFF
>TRBD1|TRBJ1-5|few|TRBV6-5
TGTGCCAGCAGCAGTTGGCAGGGGGATCAGCCCCAGCATTTT
CASSSWQGDQPQHF
>TRBD1|TRBJ2-7|once|TRBV5-4
TGTGCCAGCAGCCCGGGACAGGGACGCGACGAGCAGTACTTC
CASSPGQGRDEQYF
>-|TRBJ2-7|-|TRBV6-6
TGTGCCAGCAGTTACAGAAGGGGCGACGAGCAGTACTTC
CASSYRRGDEQYF
>-|TRBJ2-1|once|TRBV5-5
TGTGCCAGCAGCTCTTCGGGACTCACAAACCCCTACAATGAGCAGTTCTTC
CASSSSGLTNPYNEQFF
>-|TRBJ2-7|-|TRBV7-2
TGTGCCAGCAGCTCGTCGGGACTGCGATCCTACGAGCAGTACTTC
CASSSSGLRSYEQYF
>-|TRBJ2-7|-|TRBV21-1
TGTGCCAGCAGCAAAGGGGGGACAGTACCGGGGCGGTACGAGCAGTACTTC
CASSKGGTVPGRYEQYF
>TRBD2|TRBJ2-1|-|TRBV29-1
TGCAGCGTGAAGCGGGGGGGAAATGAGCAGTTCTTC
CSVKRGGNEQFF
>-|TRBJ2-7|-|TRBV6-5
TGTGCCAGCAGTTACGGGACCCTAACACTAACTCGGTACTTC
CASSYGTLTLTRYF
>-|TRBJ2-3|-|TRBV27
TGTGCCAGCAGGGGATCAGCAGGGGATACGCAGTATTTT
CASRGSAGDTQYF
>-|TRBJ2-1|-|TRBV5-4
TGTGCCAGCAGCTTGGCGGGATCCTCCTACAATGAGCAGTTCTTC
CASSLAGSSYNEQFF
>-|TRBJ1-6|-|TRBV11-2
TGTGCCAGCAGCTTAAGGGAAAAGTCCTATAATTCACCCCTCCACTTT
CASSLREKSYNSPLHF
>-|TRBJ2-2|-|TRBV7-9
TGTGCCAGCAGCGAGACAGTACACCGGGGAGCTGTTTTT
CASSETVHRGAVF
>-|TRBJ1-5|-|TRBV5-6
TGTGCCAGCAGCACCGACAGGAATCAGCCCCAGCATTTT
CASSTDRNQPQHF
>-|TRBJ1-1|-|TRBV6-5
TGTGCCAGCAGTTACTCGAGGCAGGGCAGGACTGAAGCTTTCTTT
CASSYSRQGRTEAFF
>-|TRBJ2-2|-|TRBV6-6
TGTGCCAGCTTCGGCGGGACGGGCACCGGGGAGCTGTTTTTT
CASFGGTGTGELFF
>TRBD1|TRBJ1-2|-|TRBV6-1
TGTGCCAGCAGGCCGGACAGGGTCTGGTATGGCTACACCTTC
CASRPDRVWYGYTF